The subject of this entry is one T cell receptor (beta chain). As processed by the authors: Amplifying reference gene primers gave estimates of nucleated cell counts. Sequencing was performed with immunoSEQ multiplex PCR; in TCRdb, only in-frame clones are kept and a portion is missing. V and J calls plus clone size are reproduced from that table; the DNA served to infer D and trimming. The sample consists of 150,000 or so clones, over 75% of them appearing once. This CDR3 is built from 11 residues. Trimming left V 2 bases short and J 10 bases short, with 9 bases between. The V gene's germline CDR1 is SGHDT and CDR2 YYEEEE. This record comes from a study of blood T cell repertoires in COVID-19. Cohort 3 donors counted as recovered after two negative PCRs, clearance, or resolved symptoms.

J is TRBJ1-2 and V is TRBV5-6; tentative D call: TRBD1 (5 bases). The receptor comes from a woman between 50 and 59 years old who had recovered from COVID-19. Sequenced material: PBMCs or T cells enriched from blood (not recorded which). CDR3 protein: CASSLQAYYTF. CDR3 nucleotide sequence: TGTGCCAGCAGCTTACAGGCCTACTACACCTTC.